These T cell receptor beta chains were read from a single sample in a study of T-cell reconstitution after alpha-beta-depleted transplantation in children. TCRdb fed the PCR reads into MiXCR, producing one record per CDR3 protein. The sample includes about a million distinct CDR3 sequences, around 30% of them seen just once. Source: PBMCs, mostly from graft donor cells, taken 360 days after TCRalphabeta/CD19-depleted stem cell transplant. These receptor sequences come from a boy younger than two who had a stem cell transplant for SCID, so the T cells may come from the graft donor. Both conserved end residues are part of each CDR3. Rows may omit the clone size; those that give it use once, few, many or a size class.

cdr3_aa,clone_size,v_call
CASSQIYRETQYF,NA,TRBV27
CASSWGTRGNTEAFF,NA,TRBV28
CASRREGVSYEQYF,few,TRBV5-5
CSARAGGGYETQYF,NA,TRBV20-1
CAISERGDRGPTYEQYF,NA,TRBV10-3
CASSPLSGFRDEQFF,few,TRBV18
CASSVDRVSYEQYF,many,TRBV27
CSAGTGRVLDIQYF,few,TRBV20-1
CASSASGRGGVWNEQFF,NA,TRBV9
CASTRRKGAAAEAFF,few,TRBV12-3/TRBV12-4
CASSFSGLASYEQYF,few,TRBV12-3/TRBV12-4
CSVGQVLVTEAFF,NA,TRBV29-1
CASSYSGGGALDTQYF,NA,TRBV6-5
CAISESLAEAFF,NA,TRBV10-3
CASSQDVGTGSYNEQFF,few,TRBV4-1
CASSPWDTPMNTEAFF,NA,TRBV9
CASSQFKLSGANVLTF,NA,TRBV4-3
CASSPDRGWGYEQYF,NA,TRBV5-6
CASSEALDTQYF,NA,TRBV2
CATREREQPEETQYF,NA,TRBV15
CASSPVRNTEAFF,NA,TRBV18
CASSLGQGTYGYTF,many,TRBV5-1
CSSGMGQAPLFYNEQFF,NA,TRBV5-1